This T cell receptor (beta chain) is from a study of shared clonotypes between healthy human individuals. Study in general: Three plates were used per donor for CD4 naive, three for CD4 memory, two for CD8 naive and one for CD8 memory. Overall study results and limits: The four-donor shared clonotypes exceeded non-shared clonotypes in generation probability, with non-shared ones scoring lower.

In replicate PCRs of sorted subsets, around 0.2 ug DNA, approximately 32,000 T cell genomes, was used. This table comes from immunoSEQ multiplex PCR, and its TCRdb copy is limited to in-frame clones, with some not included. The table has some 2,500,000 clones, just under 95% seen once. This CDR3 is 19 amino acids long. CDR1 is MDHEN and CDR2 is SYDVKM in the germline V gene. V lost 4 bases, J lost 0 bases, and 21 bases lay in between. Details on this clone: The antigen remains unidentified.

The V and J genes are TRBV28 and TRBJ1-4; the D gene is possibly TRBD1 (6 bases). The sequence was collected from a man younger than 35 in good health. Some clones in this sample may be carry-over from other donors' samples. Sequenced input: naive CD4+ T cells from PBMCs. Subset in this sample: CD45RA+ positively selected. The DNA of the CDR3 is TGTGCCAGCAGTTCCCTCGGACAGCAGCCTCATGCAACTAATGAAAAACTGTTTTTT. Translating it yields CASSSLGQQPHATNEKLFF.